These 11 T cell receptor beta chains were sequenced from one sample in a study of post-analysis software for immune sequencing data. Study-level points and caveats: There were about five TRBV segments more frequent in patients than controls, and TRBV5-6, TRBV5-1 and TRBV20-1 were among them.

Which antigens these TCRs recognize remains unknown. The authors incorporated unique molecular identifiers into the TCR beta cDNA libraries. From the PCR reads, TCRdb called clonotypes with MiXCR, one entry per CDR3 protein. The data contain hundreds of thousands of distinct CDR3 sequences, approximately 33% of them singletons. Sequencing input: blood. The source of these receptors is a girl between 5 and 17 years old with multiple sclerosis.

This clonotype has only a few counts. The rearrangement uses TRBV5-6 and TRBJ2-4; D may be TRBD1 (5 bases). V was clipped by 4 bases and J by 16 bases, with 18 bases between them. Germline V gives CDR1 SGHDT, CDR2 YYEEEE. The CDR3 runs 12 residues. The CDR3 DNA is TGTGCCAGCAGCCGGGCAATGGAACAGGAATACTTC. Its translation: CASSRAMEQEYF.

For the CDR3, the DNA is TGTGCCAGCAGCTTGTCAGGGATCAATCAGCCCCAGCATTTT. Translated: CASSLSGINQPQHF. The chain carries TRBV5-6 and TRBJ1-5; TRBD1 might be the D (5 bases). The germline V gene encodes CDR1 SGHDT and CDR2 YYEEEE. The CDR3 has 14 amino acids. Trimming stripped 1 base from V and 3 bases from J, with 8 bases between.

The V call is TRBV12-3 or TRBV12-4, the J call TRBJ1-1; the D gene is possibly TRBD1 (5 bases). CDR3 length: 15 residues. Trimming pared 2 bases from V and 3 bases from J, leaving 13 bases between. The CDR3 coding sequence is TGTGCCAGCAGTTTACCTGAAGACAGCCACACTGAAGCTTTCTTT. Encoded protein: CASSLPEDSHTEAFF.

The chain is built from TRBV27 and TRBJ2-7, with 11 positions matching TRBD1. J lost 4 bases, V lost 3 bases, and 5 bases had no gene match. The CDR3 runs 15 residues. In germline, CDR1 is MNHEY, CDR2 SMNVEV (reference sequence). DNA for the CDR3: TGTGCCAGCAGTTTGGGACAGGGGGTTAAGTACGAGCAGTACTTC. Residues: CASSLGQGVKYEQYF.

The chain joins TRBV20-1 to TRBJ2-3, with 10 bases identical to TRBD1. Germline CDR1 and CDR2: DFQATT and SNEGSKA (reference sequence). J was trimmed by 4 bases and V by 4 bases; bases with no gene match: 5. The CDR3 contains 14 residues. DNA of the CDR3: TGCAGTGCTAAAACCGGGACAGGGGCAGATACGCAGTATTTT. Its translation: CSAKTGTGADTQYF.

V gene TRBV12-3 or TRBV12-4 combines with J gene TRBJ1-1; 7 bases are a match to TRBD1. With 6 bases clipped from V and 8 bases from J, the junction kept 9 bases outside the gene matches. The CDR3 covers 13 residues. The DNA for the CDR3 is TGTGCCAGCAGGTCGGGACAGTTCGGGGAAGCTTTCTTT. This encodes CASRSGQFGEAFF.

A few counts support this clonotype. The CDR3 is CSAGGSYSNYGYTF. CDR3 in DNA: TGCAGTGCTGGGGGATCCTATTCTAACTATGGCTACACCTTC. The genes are TRBV20-1 and TRBJ1-2, with D possibly TRBD1 on 5 matching bases. The CDR3 is made up of 14 amino acids. Trimming took off 5 bases at V and 0 bases at J, with 13 bases between the two ends. Germline CDR1 is DFQATT and CDR2 is SNEGSKA (reference sequence).

The chain links TRBV29-1 to TRBJ1-4; D remains unclear. The CDR3 sequence is 11 residues long. The V and J ends lost 1 base and 10 bases respectively, with 7 bases between them. The V gene's germline CDR1 is SQVTM and CDR2 ANQGSEA. CDR3 residues: CSVEGAGKLFF. The CDR3 nucleotides are TGCAGCGTTGAAGGGGCTGGAAAACTGTTTTTT. The whole variable domain, remainder taken from reference TRBV29-1 and TRBJ1-4, is SAVISQKPSRDICQRGTSLTIQCQVDSQVTMMFWYRQQPGQSLTLIATANQGSEATYESGFVIDKFPISRPNLTFSTLTVSNMSPEDSSIYLCSVEGAGKLFFGSGTQLSVL.

This clonotype has only a few counts. CDR3 coding DNA: TGTGCCAGCAGCCCGATCCCAAGCAACACTGAAGCTTTCTTT. Residues: CASSPIPSNTEAFF. V and J are TRBV7-6 and TRBJ1-1; no definite D call. The CDR3 extends over 14 amino acids. V was trimmed by 5 bases and J by 2 bases, leaving 12 bases between them. Germline values: CDR1 SGHVS, CDR2 FNYEAQ.

CDR3 sequence reads: CASSQVHRSRAYNEQFF. The DNA of the CDR3 is TGTGCCAGCAGCCAAGTACATAGGAGTCGGGCCTACAATGAGCAGTTCTTC. The rearrangement uses TRBV14 and TRBJ2-1, with D hard to call. Between the trimmed V and J ends, which lost 1 base and 2 bases, there was a span of 15 bases. The germline gives CDR1 SGHDN, CDR2 FVKESK. The CDR3 runs 17 residues.

The chain joins TRBV15 to TRBJ2-5; no clear D gene. The V and J ends lost 5 bases and 5 bases respectively, with 15 bases between them. The V gene's germline CDR1 is LNHNV and CDR2 YYDKDF (reference sequence). This CDR3 has 14 amino acids. CDR3 sequence: CATSVRLNRETQYF. For the CDR3, the DNA is TGTGCCACCAGCGTACGCCTGAACCGGGAGACCCAGTACTTC.